This T cell receptor (beta chain) was identified during a study of early stage breast cancer tumors. Across the study: Among roughly twelve ER+/PR+/HER2- tumors, eight were ductal, four lobular. Findings of the study overall: Bulk DNA sequencing of unsorted cells missed chain pairing and markers. Most shared enriched TCRB sequences were commonly generated ones.

With 5 bases removed from V and 0 bases from J, the gap between germline ends came to 2 bases. Germline-derived CDR1 and CDR2 are SGHTA and FQGNSA. This CDR3 is 13 amino acids long. Turning to this clone: Its antigen remains unidentified.

Each sample had two DNA replicates, roughly 0.5 ug blood or around 1.6 ug tissue. Profiling relied on immunoSEQ multiplex PCR, and the TCRdb table lists in-frame clones only, not all of them. The sample comprises about 21,000 clones, 60% to 85% of which are singletons, and 28% rests with the top ten. V is TRBV7-2 and J is TRBJ2-6; D gene unclear. This clonotype was obtained from a person aged 55 to 75 with breast cancer. Sequenced sample: blood. The CDR3 region is CASSGSGANVLTF. Here the CDR3 DNA reads TGTGCCAGCAGCGGCTCTGGGGCCAACGTCCTGACTTTC.